This TCR beta chain was recovered during a study of blood T cell repertoires in COVID-19. Study details: COVID-19 samples collected from the United States, Italy and Spain covered acute and convalescent phases. Sources were T cells, B-cell-depleted T cells, or PBMCs; the material itself was cDNA or gDNA.

Original analysis: Estimated nucleated cell counts came from reference gene primer amplification. Sequenced by immunoSEQ multiplex PCR; TCRdb stores in-frame clones only, minus some. The V and J calls and clone size come from that table; D and trimming were worked out from the DNA. Altogether a few hundred thousand clones are present, around 92% being singletons, with the ten largest covering approximately 3%. Seattle-derived patients entered the study during active infection and were followed longitudinally. Trimming removed 3 bases from V and 7 bases from J, with 21 bases in between. This CDR3 region has 17 residues. Germline-derived CDR1 and CDR2 are LGHNA and YSLEER.

This TCR was sampled from a woman aged 25-40 years with COVID-19, enrolled during active disease. The chain has TRBV4-3 and TRBJ2-2, with D possibly matching TRBD1 (6 bases). Sample: peripheral blood. CDR3 sequence reads: CASSQDSRRLTGGELFF. In DNA form, the CDR3 reads TGCGCCAGCAGCCAGGATAGCCGTCGATTGACAGGCGGGGAGCTGTTTTTT.